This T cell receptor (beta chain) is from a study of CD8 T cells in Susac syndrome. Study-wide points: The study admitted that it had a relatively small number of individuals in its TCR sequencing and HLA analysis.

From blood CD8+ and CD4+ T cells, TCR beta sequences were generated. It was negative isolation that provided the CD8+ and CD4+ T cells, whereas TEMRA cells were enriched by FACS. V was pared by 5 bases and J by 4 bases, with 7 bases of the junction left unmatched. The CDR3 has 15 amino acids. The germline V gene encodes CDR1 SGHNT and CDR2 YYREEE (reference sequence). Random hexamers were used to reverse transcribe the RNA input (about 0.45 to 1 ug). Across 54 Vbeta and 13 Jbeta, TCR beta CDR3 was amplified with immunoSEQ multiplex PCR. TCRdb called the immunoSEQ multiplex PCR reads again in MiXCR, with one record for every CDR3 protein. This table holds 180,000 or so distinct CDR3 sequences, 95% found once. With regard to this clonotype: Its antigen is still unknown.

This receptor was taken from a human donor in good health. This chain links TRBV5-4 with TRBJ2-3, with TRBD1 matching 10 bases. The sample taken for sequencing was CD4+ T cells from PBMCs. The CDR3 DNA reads TGTGCCAGCAGGTCCCGGGACAGGGGACCAGATACGCAGTATTTT. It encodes CASRSRDRGPDTQYF.